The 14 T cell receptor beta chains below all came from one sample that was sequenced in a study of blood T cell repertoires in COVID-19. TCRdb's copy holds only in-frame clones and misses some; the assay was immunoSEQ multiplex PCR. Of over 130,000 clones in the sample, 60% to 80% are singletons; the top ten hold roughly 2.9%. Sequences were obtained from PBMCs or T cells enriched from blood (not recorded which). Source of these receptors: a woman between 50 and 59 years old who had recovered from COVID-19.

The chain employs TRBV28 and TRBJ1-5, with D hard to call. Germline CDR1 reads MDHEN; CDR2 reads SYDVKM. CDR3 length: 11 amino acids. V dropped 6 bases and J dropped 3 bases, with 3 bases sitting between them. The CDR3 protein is CASSLNQPQHF. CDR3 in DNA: TGTGCCAGCAGCCTCAATCAGCCCCAGCATTTT. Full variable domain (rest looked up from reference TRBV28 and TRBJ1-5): DVKVTQSSRYLVKRTGEKVFLECVQDMDHENMFWYRQDPGLGLRLIYFSYDVKMKEKGDIPEGYSVSREKKERFSLILESASTNQTSMYLCASSLNQPQHFGDGTRLSIL.

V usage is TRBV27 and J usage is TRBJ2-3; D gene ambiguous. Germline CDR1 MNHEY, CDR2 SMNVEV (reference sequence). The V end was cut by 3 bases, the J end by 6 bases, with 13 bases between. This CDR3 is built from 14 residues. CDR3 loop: CASSLEGEGDTQYF. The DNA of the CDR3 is TGTGCCAGCAGTTTGGAAGGAGAAGGTGATACGCAGTATTTT.

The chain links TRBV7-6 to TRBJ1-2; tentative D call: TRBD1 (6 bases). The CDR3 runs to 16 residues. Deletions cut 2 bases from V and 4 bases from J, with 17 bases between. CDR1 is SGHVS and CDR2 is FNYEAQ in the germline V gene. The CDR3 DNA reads TGTGCCAGCAGCTTATTTCAGGGGAAGGGATTCTATGGCTACACCTTC. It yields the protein CASSLFQGKGFYGYTF.

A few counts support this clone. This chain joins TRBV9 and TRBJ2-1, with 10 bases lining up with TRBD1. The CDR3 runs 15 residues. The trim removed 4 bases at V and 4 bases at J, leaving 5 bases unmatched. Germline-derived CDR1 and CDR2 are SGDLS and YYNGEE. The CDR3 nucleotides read TGTGCCAGCAGCTTCCGGGACAGGGGATACAATGAGCAGTTCTTC. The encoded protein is CASSFRDRGYNEQFF.

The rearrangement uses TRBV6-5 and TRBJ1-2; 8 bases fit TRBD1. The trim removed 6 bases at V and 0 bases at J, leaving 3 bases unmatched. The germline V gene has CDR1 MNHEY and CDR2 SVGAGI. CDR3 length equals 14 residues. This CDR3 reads CASRRTGSNYGYTF. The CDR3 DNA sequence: TGTGCCAGCAGGAGGACAGGGTCTAACTATGGCTACACCTTC.

The CDR3 loop is CASSPTGPPNQPQHF. The CDR3 nucleotides read TGTGCCAGCTCACCGACAGGGCCTCCCAATCAGCCCCAGCATTTT. The chain is built from TRBV18 and TRBJ1-5; the match to TRBD1 covers 7 bases. V shed 3 bases and J 3 bases; nucleotides not matched to a gene: 5. CDR3 size: 15 residues. CDR1 is KGHSH, CDR2 LQKENI, per germline. The entire variable domain, with the rest obtained from reference TRBV18 and TRBJ1-5, is as follows: NAGVMQNPRHLVRRRGQEARLRCSPMKGHSHVYWYRQLPEEGLKFMVYLQKENIIDESGMPKERFSAEFPKEGPSILRIQQVVRGDSAAYFCASSPTGPPNQPQHFGDGTRLSIL.

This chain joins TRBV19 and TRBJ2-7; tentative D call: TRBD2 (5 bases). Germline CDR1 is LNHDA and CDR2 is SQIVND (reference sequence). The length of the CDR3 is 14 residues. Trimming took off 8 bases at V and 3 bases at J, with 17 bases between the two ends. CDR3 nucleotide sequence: TGTGCCAGTCAGCCCCATCAGGCGGGCTACGAGCAGTACTTC. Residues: CASQPHQAGYEQYF. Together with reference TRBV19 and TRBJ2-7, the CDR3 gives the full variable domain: DGGITQSPKYLFRKEGQNVTLSCEQNLNHDAMYWYRQDPGQGLRLIYYSQIVNDFQKGDIAEGYSVSREKKESFPLTVTSAQKNPTAFYLCASQPHQAGYEQYFGPGTRLTVT.

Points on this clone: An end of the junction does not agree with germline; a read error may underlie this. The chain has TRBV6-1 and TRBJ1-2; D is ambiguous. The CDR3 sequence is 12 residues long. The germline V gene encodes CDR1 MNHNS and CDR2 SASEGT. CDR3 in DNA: TGTGCCAGCACTGAACCCCCGTCCGGCTACACCTTC. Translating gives CASTEPPSGYTF.

CDR3 DNA: TGTGCCAGCAGTCTATCGACAGGGTATAGCAATCAGCCCCAGCATTTT. This sequence encodes CASSLSTGYSNQPQHF. The chain employs TRBV6-2 or TRBV6-3 and TRBJ1-5, with 7 bases lining up with TRBD1. In germline, CDR1 is MNHEY, CDR2 SVGEGT. With V trimmed by 5 bases and J by 0 bases, 7 bases remained unmatched. The CDR3 runs to 16 residues.

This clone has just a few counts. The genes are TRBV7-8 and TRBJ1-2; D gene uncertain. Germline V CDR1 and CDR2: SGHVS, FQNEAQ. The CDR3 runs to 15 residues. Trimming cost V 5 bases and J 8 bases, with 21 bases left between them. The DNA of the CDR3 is TGTGCCAGCAGCCCCCACGGGAGGGATGTTTACGGCTACACCTTC. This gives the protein CASSPHGRDVYGYTF.

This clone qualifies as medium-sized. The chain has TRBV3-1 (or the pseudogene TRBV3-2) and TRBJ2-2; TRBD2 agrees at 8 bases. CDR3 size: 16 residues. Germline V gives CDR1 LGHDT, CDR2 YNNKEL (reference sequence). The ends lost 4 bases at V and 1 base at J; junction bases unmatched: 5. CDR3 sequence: CASSPPTSENTGELFF. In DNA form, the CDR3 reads TGTGCCAGCAGCCCTCCGACTAGCGAGAACACCGGGGAGCTGTTTTTT.

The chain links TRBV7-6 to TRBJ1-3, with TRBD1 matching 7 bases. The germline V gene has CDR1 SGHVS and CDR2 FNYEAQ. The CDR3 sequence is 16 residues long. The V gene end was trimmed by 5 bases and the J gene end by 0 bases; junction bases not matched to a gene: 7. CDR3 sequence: CASSPWDSSSGNTIYF. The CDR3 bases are TGTGCCAGCAGCCCCTGGGACAGCAGCTCTGGAAACACCATATATTTT.

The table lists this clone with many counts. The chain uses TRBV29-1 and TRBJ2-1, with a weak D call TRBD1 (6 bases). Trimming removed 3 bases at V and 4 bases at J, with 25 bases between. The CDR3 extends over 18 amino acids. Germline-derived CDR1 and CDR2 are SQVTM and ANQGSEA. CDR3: CSVDARRGQGGLYNEQFF. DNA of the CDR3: TGCAGCGTTGATGCCCGCAGGGGACAAGGTGGACTTTACAATGAGCAGTTCTTC.

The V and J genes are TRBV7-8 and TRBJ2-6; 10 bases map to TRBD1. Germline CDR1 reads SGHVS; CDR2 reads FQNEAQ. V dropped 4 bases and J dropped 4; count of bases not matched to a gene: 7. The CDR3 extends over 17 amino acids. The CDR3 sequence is CASSSGQGLLGANVLTF. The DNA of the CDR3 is TGTGCCAGCAGCTCGGGACAGGGGCTCTTGGGGGCCAACGTCCTGACTTTC.